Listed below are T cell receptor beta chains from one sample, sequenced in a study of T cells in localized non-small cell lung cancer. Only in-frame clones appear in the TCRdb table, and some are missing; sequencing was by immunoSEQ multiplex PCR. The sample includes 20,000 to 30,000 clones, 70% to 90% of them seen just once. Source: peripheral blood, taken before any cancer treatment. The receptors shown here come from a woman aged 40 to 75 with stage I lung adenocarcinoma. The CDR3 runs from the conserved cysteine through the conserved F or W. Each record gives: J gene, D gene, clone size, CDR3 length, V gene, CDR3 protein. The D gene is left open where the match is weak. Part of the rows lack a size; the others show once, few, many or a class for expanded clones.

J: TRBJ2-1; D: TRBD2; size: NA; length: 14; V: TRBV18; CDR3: CASSPQRGSNEQFF
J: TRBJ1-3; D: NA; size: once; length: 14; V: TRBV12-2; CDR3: CASRQTGTGNTIYF
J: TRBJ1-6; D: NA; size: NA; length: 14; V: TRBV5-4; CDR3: CASSQRAEGRPLHF
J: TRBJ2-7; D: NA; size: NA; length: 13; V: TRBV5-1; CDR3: CASSIDNLYEQYF
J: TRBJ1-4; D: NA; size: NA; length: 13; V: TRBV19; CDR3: CASSRETDEKLFF
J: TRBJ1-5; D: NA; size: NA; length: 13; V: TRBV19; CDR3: CASSTSGNQPQHF
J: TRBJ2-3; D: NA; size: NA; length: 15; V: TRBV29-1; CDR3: CSVGGGGGRTDTQYF
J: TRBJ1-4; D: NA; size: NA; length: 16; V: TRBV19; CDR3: CASSSRGPSTNEKLFF
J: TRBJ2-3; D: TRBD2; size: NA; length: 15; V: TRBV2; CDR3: CASTRLAGGQGTQYF
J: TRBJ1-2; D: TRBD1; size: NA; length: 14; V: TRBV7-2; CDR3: CASSSQGQADGYTF
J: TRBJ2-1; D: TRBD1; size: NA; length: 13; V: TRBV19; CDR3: CASSPGQGPPQFF
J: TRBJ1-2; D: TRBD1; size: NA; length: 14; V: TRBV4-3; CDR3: CASSQDGQVDGYTF
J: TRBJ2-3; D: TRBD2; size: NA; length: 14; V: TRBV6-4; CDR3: CASSDGGGTDTQYF
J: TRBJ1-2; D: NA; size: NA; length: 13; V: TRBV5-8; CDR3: CASSLRVSYGYTF
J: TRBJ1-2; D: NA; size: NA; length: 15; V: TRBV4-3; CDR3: CASSQDLTRVGGYTF
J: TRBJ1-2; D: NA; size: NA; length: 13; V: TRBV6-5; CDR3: CASSQRAGQGYTF
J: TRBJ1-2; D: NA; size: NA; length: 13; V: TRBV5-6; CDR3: CASSLADNYGYTF
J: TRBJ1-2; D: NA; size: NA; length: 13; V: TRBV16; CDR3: CASSQSAEYGYTF
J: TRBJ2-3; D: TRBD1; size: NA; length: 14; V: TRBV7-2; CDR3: CASSSQGTGDTQYF
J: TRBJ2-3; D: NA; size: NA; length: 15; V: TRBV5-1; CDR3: CASSLEGLGGDTQYF
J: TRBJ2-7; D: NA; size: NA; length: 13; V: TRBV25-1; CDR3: CASSESGGYEQYF
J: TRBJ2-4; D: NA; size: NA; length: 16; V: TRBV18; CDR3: CASSTLVEVAKNIQYF
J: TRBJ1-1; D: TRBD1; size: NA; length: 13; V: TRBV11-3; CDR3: CASSLTGITEAFF
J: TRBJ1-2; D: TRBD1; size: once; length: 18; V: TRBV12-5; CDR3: CASGPTGGAKSISYGYTF
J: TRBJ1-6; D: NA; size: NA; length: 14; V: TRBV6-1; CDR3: CASSDDRTNSPLHF
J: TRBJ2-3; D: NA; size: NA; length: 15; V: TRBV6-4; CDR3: CASSDSAGTTDTQYF
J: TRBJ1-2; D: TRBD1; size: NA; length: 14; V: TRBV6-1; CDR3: CASSETGGDYGYTF
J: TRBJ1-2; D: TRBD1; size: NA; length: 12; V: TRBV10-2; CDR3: CANWDRNYGYTF
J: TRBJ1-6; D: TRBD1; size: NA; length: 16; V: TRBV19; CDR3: CASSGYRGAYNSPLHF
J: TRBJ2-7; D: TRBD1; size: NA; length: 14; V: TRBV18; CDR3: CASSPRTGSDEQYF
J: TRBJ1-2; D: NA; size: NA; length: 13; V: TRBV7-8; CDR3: CASSFDRSYGYTF
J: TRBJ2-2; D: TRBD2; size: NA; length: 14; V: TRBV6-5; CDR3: CASNLAGTDGELFF
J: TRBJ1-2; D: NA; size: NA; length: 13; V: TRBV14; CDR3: CASSQDKSYGYTF
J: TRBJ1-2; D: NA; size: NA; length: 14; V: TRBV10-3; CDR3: CAIRRIDSDYGYTF
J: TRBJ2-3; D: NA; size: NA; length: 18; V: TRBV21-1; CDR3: CASSSHRDFSSRADTQYF
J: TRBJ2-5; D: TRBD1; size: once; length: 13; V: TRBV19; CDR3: CASRQGAGETQYF
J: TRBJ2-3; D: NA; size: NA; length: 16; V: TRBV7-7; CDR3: CASSLGVDTSTDTQYF
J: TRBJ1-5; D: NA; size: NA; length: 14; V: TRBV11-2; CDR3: CASSLGGSNQPQHF
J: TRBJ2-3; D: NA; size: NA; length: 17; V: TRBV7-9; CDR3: CASTGRRDLIHTDTQYF
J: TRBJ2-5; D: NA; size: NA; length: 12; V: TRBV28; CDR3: CASRTPQETQYF
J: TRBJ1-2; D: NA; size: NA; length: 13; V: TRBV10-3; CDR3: CAISVEGYYGYTF
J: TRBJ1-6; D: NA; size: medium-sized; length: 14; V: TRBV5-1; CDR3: CASSSVTDNSPLHF
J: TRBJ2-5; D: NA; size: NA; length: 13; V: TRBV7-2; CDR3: CASSLWGGETQYF
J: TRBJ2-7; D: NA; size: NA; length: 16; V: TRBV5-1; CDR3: CASSLAGQVKSYEQYF
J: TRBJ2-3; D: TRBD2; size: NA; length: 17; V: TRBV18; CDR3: CASSSPSGGAGTDTQYF
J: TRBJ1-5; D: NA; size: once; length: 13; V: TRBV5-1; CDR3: CASSQDGNQPQHF
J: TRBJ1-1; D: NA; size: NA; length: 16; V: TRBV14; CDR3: CASSPSAYGGGAEAFF
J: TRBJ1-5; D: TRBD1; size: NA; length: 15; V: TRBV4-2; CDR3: CASSQERQGHQPQHF